Listed below are T cell receptor beta chains from one sample, sequenced in a study of OX40 agonist ivuxolimab in advanced cancers. Only in-frame clones appear in the TCRdb table, and some are missing; sequencing was by immunoSEQ multiplex PCR. The sample holds tens of thousands of clones, 88% seen once. The sequences come from CD4+ or CD8+ T cells sorted from blood, collected in a trial of the OX40 agonist ivuxolimab. The receptors originated from an adult with an advanced solid tumor such as melanoma, head and neck, liver or kidney cancer. CDR3s include the opening cysteine and the closing phenylalanine or tryptophan. The D gene is left open where the match is weak. Some rows have no size entry. The others give once, few or many, or a class for an expanded clone.

J: TRBJ2-3; D: -; size: -; V: TRBV15; DNA: TGTGCCACCAGCCGGGCGGGCGATACGCAGTATTTT; CDR3: CATSRAGDTQYF
J: TRBJ2-2; D: -; size: -; V: TRBV14; DNA: TGTGCCAGCAGCCAACTCCTCTCCGGGGAGCTGTTTTTT; CDR3: CASSQLLSGELFF
J: TRBJ2-3; D: -; size: few; V: TRBV7-9; DNA: TGTGCCAGCAGCTTAGTTAGTTGGGGGTTTGGGGAAACAGATACGCAGTATTTT; CDR3: CASSLVSWGFGETDTQYF
J: TRBJ2-7; D: -; size: -; V: TRBV18; DNA: TGTGCCAGCTCACCAACCCAGTCGCTACTCTACGAGCAGTACTTC; CDR3: CASSPTQSLLYEQYF
J: TRBJ2-2; D: -; size: -; V: TRBV7-6; DNA: TGTGCCAGCAGCTTAGGAAGACTCGTTTTAAGCACCGGGGAGCTGTTTTTT; CDR3: CASSLGRLVLSTGELFF
J: TRBJ2-3; D: -; size: once; V: TRBV6-1; DNA: TGTGCCAGCAGTGACAACAGGGAGGGTACGCAGTATTTT; CDR3: CASSDNREGTQYF
J: TRBJ2-2; D: TRBD2; size: -; V: TRBV5-1; DNA: TGCGCCAGCAGCTATACTAGCGGTCGCACCGGGGAGCTGTTTTTT; CDR3: CASSYTSGRTGELFF
J: TRBJ2-7; D: -; size: few; V: TRBV7-3; DNA: TGTGCCAGCTCCGCCGGGACAACATACGAGCAGTACTTC; CDR3: CASSAGTTYEQYF
J: TRBJ2-5; D: -; size: -; V: TRBV2; DNA: TGTGCCAGCAATGAGGGGGAGTACCAAGAGACCCAGTACTTC; CDR3: CASNEGEYQETQYF
J: TRBJ2-3; D: -; size: -; V: TRBV7-2; DNA: TGTGCCAGCAGCTTAAGGTCGGGGGCAGATACGCAGTATTTT; CDR3: CASSLRSGADTQYF
J: TRBJ1-4; D: TRBD1; size: -; V: TRBV30; DNA: TGTGCCTGGAACAGGGGTACGGCAACTAATGAAAAACTGTTTTTT; CDR3: CAWNRGTATNEKLFF
J: TRBJ1-1; D: TRBD1; size: -; V: TRBV7-7; DNA: TGTGCCAGCAGCTTAGACAGGGGGACTGAAGCTTTCTTT; CDR3: CASSLDRGTEAFF
J: TRBJ1-1; D: -; size: -; V: TRBV5-1; DNA: TGCGCCAGCAGCATAGGAGTGACGGCGGGGTTTGAAGCTTTCTTT; CDR3: CASSIGVTAGFEAFF
J: TRBJ1-4; D: -; size: -; V: TRBV28; DNA: TGTGCCAGCAGCCTCAGGGGTGTTAATGAAAAACTGTTTTTT; CDR3: CASSLRGVNEKLFF
J: TRBJ1-5; D: -; size: -; V: TRBV6-1; DNA: TGTGCCAGCAGTGGGACCCCAGCCCCTGATCAGCCCCAGCATTTT; CDR3: CASSGTPAPDQPQHF
J: TRBJ2-7; D: TRBD1; size: -; V: TRBV5-5; DNA: TGTGCCAGCAGCTTGGAACAGGGGGTATTTCTTGGGAACGAGCAGTACTTC; CDR3: CASSLEQGVFLGNEQYF
J: TRBJ1-2; D: TRBD1; size: once; V: TRBV7-9; DNA: TGTGCCAGCAGCTTAGGCGGGACAGGGGCCTATGGCTACACCTTC; CDR3: CASSLGGTGAYGYTF
J: TRBJ1-2; D: TRBD1; size: once; V: TRBV2; DNA: TGTGCCAGCAGTGTGACAGGGAATAACTATGGCTACACCTTC; CDR3: CASSVTGNNYGYTF
J: TRBJ1-6; D: TRBD1; size: -; V: TRBV30; DNA: TGTGCCTGGAGTAAAAAACAGGGGGCTTATAATTCACCCCTCCACTTT; CDR3: CAWSKKQGAYNSPLHF
J: TRBJ1-5; D: TRBD1; size: few; V: TRBV6-1; DNA: TGTGCCAGCAGGACAGGGAGTGGGGATCAGCCCCAGCATTTT; CDR3: CASRTGSGDQPQHF
J: TRBJ2-2; D: TRBD1; size: -; V: TRBV28; DNA: TGTGCCAGCACCTACAGGGGATTGAACACCGGGGAGCTGTTTTTT; CDR3: CASTYRGLNTGELFF
J: TRBJ2-7; D: -; size: -; V: TRBV28; DNA: TGTGCCAGCAGCCCGGCGGGCGGTGGCTCCTACGAGCAGTACTTC; CDR3: CASSPAGGGSYEQYF
J: TRBJ1-4; D: -; size: -; V: TRBV11-2; DNA: TGTGCCAGCAGCTCCGGACCTAATGAGGAAAAACTGTTTTTT; CDR3: CASSSGPNEEKLFF
J: TRBJ2-5; D: TRBD1; size: -; V: TRBV7-2; DNA: TGTGCCAGCAGCCTAGACAGGGCCCAAGAGACCCAGTACTTC; CDR3: CASSLDRAQETQYF
J: TRBJ1-6; D: -; size: many; V: TRBV5-4; DNA: TGTGCCAGCAGCCTGGACACCAATTCACCCCTCCACTTT; CDR3: CASSLDTNSPLHF
J: TRBJ1-1; D: -; size: -; V: TRBV14; DNA: TGTGCCAGCAGCAAAGGTACAGGGAACACTGAAGCTTTCTTT; CDR3: CASSKGTGNTEAFF
J: TRBJ1-6; D: -; size: -; V: TRBV2; DNA: TGTGCCAGCAGTCCCCATAGGGATACGTATAATTCACCCCTCCACTTT; CDR3: CASSPHRDTYNSPLHF
J: TRBJ1-1; D: -; size: -; V: TRBV18; DNA: TGTGCCAGCGGGGGGAATGGGAACACTGAAGCTTTCTTT; CDR3: CASGGNGNTEAFF
J: TRBJ1-5; D: TRBD1; size: -; V: TRBV5-6; DNA: TGTGCCAGCAGCGCGGACAGGAGCAATCAGCCCCAGCATTTT; CDR3: CASSADRSNQPQHF
J: TRBJ1-2; D: -; size: -; V: TRBV19; DNA: TGTGCCAGTAGTCGTGGGGCGGCTGATAGCTACACCTTC; CDR3: CASSRGAADSYTF
J: TRBJ2-2; D: -; size: -; V: TRBV5-1; DNA: TGCGCCAGCAGCTTTAGGGCGAACACCGGGGAGCTGTTTTTT; CDR3: CASSFRANTGELFF
J: TRBJ1-1; D: -; size: -; V: TRBV7-9; DNA: TGTGCCAGCAGCCCCGCCCCCCCGGGGGGGGAGAACACTGAAGCTTTCTTT; CDR3: CASSPAPPGGENTEAFF
J: TRBJ2-2; D: TRBD2; size: -; V: TRBV6-6; DNA: TGTGCCAGCACCACTAGGGGCGGGGGGGAGACCGGGGAGCTGTTTTTT; CDR3: CASTTRGGGETGELFF
J: TRBJ2-2; D: -; size: -; V: TRBV13; DNA: TGTGCCAGCAGACTCATTAACACCGGGGAGCTGTTTTTT; CDR3: CASRLINTGELFF
J: TRBJ1-6; D: -; size: -; V: TRBV4-1; DNA: TGCGCCAGCAGCCAACTGCCTAGGACAGCAGCTTCACCCCTCCACTTT; CDR3: CASSQLPRTAASPLHF
J: TRBJ1-1; D: -; size: -; V: TRBV5-4; DNA: TGTGCCAGCAGCTTGGTTCATACCTCGGGGAACACTGGAGCTTTCTTT; CDR3: CASSLVHTSGNTGAFF